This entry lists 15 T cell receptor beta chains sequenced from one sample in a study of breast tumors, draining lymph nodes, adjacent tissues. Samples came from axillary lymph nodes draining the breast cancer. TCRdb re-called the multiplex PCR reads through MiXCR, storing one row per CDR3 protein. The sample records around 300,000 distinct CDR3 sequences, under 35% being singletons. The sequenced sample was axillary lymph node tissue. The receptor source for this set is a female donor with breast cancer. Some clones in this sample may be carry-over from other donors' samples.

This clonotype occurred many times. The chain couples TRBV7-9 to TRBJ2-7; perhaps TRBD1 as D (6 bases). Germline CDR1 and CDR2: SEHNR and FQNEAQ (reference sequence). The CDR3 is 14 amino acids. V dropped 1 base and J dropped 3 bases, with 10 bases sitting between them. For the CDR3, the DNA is TGTGCCAGCAGCTTAGACAGGGTGGGCTACGAGCAGTACTTC. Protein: CASSLDRVGYEQYF.

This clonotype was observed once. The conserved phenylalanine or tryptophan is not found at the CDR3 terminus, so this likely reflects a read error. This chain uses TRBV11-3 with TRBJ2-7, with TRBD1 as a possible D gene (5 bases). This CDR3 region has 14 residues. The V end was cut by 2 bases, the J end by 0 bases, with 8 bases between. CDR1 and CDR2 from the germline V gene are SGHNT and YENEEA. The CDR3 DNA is TGTGCCAGCAGCTTAATTGGGGCCTCCTACGAGCAGTACCTC. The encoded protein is CASSLIGASYEQYL.

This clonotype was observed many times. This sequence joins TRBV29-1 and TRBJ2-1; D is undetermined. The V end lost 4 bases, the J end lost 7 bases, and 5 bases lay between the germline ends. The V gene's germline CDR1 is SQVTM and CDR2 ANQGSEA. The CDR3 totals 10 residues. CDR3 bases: TGCAGCGTTGTTCCGAATGAGCAGTTCTTC. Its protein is CSVVPNEQFF.

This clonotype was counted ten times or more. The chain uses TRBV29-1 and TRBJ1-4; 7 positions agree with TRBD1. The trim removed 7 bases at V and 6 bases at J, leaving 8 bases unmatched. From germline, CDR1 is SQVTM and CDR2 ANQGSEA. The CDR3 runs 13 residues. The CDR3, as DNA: TGCAGCGCTCAGGGGGGTTGGGATGAAAAACTGTTTTTT. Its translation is CSAQGGWDEKLFF.

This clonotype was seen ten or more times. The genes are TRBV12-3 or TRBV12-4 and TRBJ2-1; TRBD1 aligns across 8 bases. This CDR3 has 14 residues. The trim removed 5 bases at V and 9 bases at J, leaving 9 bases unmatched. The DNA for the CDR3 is TGTGCCAGCAGTCCACCGACAGGGGTTGGTGAGCAGTTCTTC. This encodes CASSPPTGVGEQFF.

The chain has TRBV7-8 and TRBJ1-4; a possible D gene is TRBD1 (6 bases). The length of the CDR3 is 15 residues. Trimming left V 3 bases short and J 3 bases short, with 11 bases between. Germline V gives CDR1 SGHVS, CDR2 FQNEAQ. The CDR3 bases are TGTGCCAGCAGCTTCACAGGGACTGCTAATGAAAAACTGTTTTTT. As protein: CASSFTGTANEKLFF.

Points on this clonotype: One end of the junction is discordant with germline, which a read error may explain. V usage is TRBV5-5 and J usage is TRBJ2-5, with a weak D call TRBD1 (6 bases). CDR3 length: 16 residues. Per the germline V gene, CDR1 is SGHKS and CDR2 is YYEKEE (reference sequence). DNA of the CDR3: TGTGCCTGCAGCTTAGGTCCAGGGGCGATCCAAGAGACCCAGTACTTC. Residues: CACSLGPGAIQETQYF.

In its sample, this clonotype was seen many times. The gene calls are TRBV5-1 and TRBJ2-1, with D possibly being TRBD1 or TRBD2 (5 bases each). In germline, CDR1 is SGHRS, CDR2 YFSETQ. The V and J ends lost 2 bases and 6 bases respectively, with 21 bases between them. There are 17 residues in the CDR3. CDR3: CASSFGVGGLTGNEQFF. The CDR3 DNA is TGCGCCAGCAGCTTCGGGGTTGGGGGTTTGACGGGCAATGAGCAGTTCTTC.

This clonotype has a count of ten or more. The CDR3 protein is CAISGGEYYEQYF. The CDR3, as DNA: TGTGCCATCAGTGGGGGGGAGTACTACGAGCAGTACTTC. V and J are TRBV10-3 and TRBJ2-7, with D possibly being TRBD2 (6 bases). Trimming removed 4 bases at V and 3 bases at J, with 10 bases between. CDR1 and CDR2 from the germline V gene are ENHRY and SYGVKD. This CDR3 region has 13 residues.

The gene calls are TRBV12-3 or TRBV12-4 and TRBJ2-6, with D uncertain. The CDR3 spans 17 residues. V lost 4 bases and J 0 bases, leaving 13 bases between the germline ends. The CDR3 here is CASSSDRATSGANVLTF. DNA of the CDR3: TGTGCCAGCAGTTCCGACCGGGCTACCTCTGGGGCCAACGTCCTGACTTTC.

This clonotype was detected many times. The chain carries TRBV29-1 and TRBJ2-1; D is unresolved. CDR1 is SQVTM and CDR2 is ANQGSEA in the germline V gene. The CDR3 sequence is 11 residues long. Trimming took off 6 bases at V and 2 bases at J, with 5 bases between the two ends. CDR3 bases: TGCAGCGTCCTGACCTACAATGAGCAGTTCTTC. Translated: CSVLTYNEQFF.

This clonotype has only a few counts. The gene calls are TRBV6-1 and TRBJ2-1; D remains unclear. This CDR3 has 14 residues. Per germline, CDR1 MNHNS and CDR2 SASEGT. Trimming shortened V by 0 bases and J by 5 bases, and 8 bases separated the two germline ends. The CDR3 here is CASSEAMVNNEQFF. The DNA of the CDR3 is TGTGCCAGCAGTGAAGCGATGGTAAACAATGAGCAGTTCTTC.

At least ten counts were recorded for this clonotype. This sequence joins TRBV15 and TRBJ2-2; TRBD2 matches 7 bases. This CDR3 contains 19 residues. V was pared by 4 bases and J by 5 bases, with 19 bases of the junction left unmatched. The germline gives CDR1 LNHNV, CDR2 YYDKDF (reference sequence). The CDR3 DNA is TGTGCCACCAGCATTGTGGCAGGCGGGAGATCGAGCGGGACCGGGGAGCTGTTTTTT. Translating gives CATSIVAGGRSSGTGELFF.

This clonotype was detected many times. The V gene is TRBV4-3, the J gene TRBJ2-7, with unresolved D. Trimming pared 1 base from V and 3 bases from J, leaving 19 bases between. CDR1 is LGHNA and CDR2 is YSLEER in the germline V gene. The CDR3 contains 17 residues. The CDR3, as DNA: TGCGCCAGCAGCCAAGCAATCTCGTCCACTACATACTACGAGCAGTACTTC. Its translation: CASSQAISSTTYYEQYF.

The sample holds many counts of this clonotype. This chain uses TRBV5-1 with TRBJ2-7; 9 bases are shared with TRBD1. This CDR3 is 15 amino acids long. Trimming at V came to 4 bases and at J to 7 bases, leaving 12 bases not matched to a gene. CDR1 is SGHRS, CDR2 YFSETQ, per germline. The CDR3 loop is CASSPTLTGGGEQYF. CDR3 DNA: TGCGCCAGCAGCCCCACATTAACAGGGGGCGGGGAGCAGTACTTC. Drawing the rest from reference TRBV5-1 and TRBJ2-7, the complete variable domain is KAGVTQTPRYLIKTRGQQVTLSCSPISGHRSVSWYQQTPGQGLQFLFEYFSETQRNKGNFPGRFSGRQFSNSRSEMNVSTLELGDSALYLCASSPTLTGGGEQYFGPGTRLTVT.